This T cell receptor (beta chain) emerged from a study of Graves' ophthalmopathy and Graves' hyperthyroidism. CDR3 length: 14 residues. The V and J ends lost 6 bases and 6 bases respectively, with 17 bases between them. In this sample, this clonotype turned up many times. The TCR beta CDR3 regions underwent amplification from RNA transcripts. After a first-round RT-PCR with HTBI primers, a second-round multiplex PCR was run. TCRdb called the multiplex PCR reads again in MiXCR, with one record for every CDR3 protein. The repertoire holds about 740,000 distinct CDR3 sequences, about 44% seen once, with 40% to 45% in the top ten. Certain patients were not enrolled. These were patients with other autoimmune diseases, uncontrolled infections, pregnancy or lactation.

The rearrangement uses TRBV12-3 or TRBV12-4 and TRBJ1-1; no clear D gene. The source of this sequence is an adult man with Graves' ophthalmopathy. The material sequenced was peripheral blood. The CDR3 sequence: CASRPGGKDPEAFF. CDR3 bases: TGTGCCAGCAGACCCGGAGGGAAGGATCCTGAAGCTTTCTTT.